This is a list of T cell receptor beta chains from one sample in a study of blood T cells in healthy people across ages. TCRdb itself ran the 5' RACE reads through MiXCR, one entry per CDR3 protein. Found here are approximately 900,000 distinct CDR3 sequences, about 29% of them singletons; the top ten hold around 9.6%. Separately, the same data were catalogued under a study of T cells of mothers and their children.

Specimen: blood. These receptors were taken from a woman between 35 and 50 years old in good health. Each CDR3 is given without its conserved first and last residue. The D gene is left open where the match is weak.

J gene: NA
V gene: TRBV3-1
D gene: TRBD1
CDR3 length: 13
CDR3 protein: ASSQEPGQGHEQY

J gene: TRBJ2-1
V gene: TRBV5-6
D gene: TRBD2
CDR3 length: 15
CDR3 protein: ASSMTSGGLLYNEQF

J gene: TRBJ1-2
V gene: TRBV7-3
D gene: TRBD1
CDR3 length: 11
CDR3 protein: ASSPEPDRAYT

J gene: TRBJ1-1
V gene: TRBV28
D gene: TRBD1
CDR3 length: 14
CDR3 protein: ASSTRTGGLNTEAF

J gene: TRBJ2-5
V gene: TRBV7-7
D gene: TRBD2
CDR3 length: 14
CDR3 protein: ASSLEVTSGGRTQY

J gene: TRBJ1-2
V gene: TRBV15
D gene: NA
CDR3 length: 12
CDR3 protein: ATSRVEGYYGYT

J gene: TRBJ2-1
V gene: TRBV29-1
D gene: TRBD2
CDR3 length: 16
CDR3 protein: SVEDLSDRRGIYNEQF

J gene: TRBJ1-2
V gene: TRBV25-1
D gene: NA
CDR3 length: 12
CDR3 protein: ASSGYTGYYGYT

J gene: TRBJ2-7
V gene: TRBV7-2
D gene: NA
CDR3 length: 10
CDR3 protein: ASSPGPYEQY

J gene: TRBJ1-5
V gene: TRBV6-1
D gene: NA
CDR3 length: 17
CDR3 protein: ASSAGTIVHLVSNQPQH

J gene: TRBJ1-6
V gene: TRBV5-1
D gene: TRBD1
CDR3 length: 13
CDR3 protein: ASSLEGQPNSPLH

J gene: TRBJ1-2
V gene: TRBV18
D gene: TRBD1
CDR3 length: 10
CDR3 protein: ASSPGRGLDT

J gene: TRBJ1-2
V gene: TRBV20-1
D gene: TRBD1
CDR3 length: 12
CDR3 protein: SAPTGDVAYGYT

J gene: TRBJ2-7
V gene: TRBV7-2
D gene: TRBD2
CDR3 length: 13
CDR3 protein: ASSLSRTSGYEQY

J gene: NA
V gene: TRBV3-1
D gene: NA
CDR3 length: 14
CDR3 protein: ASSQRTRYSAYEQY

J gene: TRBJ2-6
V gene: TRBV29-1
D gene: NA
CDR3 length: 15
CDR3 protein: SAALQGPLSEANVLT

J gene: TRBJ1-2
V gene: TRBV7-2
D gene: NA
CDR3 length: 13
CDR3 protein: ASSPYRAPNYGYT

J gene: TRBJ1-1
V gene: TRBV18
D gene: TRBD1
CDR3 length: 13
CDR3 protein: ASSPLSGQGTEAF

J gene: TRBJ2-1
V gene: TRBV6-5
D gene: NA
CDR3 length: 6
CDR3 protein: ASTLEF

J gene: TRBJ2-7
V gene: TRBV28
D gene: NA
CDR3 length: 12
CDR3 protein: ASSNRDFTYEQY

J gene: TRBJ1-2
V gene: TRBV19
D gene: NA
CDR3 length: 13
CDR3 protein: ASRNREGANYGYT

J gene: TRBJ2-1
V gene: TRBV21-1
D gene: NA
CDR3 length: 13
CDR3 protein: ASSKGRGAPCEQF

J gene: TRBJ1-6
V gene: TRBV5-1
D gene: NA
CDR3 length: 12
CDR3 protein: ASTGGQGYSPLH

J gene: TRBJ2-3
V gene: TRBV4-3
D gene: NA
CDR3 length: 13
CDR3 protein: ASSQVGKSTDTQY

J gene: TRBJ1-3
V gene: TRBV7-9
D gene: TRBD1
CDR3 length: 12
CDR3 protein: ASKPQGSGNTIY

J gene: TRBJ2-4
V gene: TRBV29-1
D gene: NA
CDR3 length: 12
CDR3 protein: SVEWGRQPNIQY

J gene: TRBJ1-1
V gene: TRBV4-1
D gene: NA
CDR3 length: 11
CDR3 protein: ASSSKVNTEAF

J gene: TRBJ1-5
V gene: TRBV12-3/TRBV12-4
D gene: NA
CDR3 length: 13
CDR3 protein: ASSSSVIGNQPQH

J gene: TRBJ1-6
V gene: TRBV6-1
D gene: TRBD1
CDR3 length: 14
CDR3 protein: ASGRRETGRISPLH

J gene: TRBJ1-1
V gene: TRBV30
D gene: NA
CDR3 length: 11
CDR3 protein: AWTDTVNTEAF

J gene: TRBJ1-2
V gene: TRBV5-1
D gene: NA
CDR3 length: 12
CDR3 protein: ASSVQGLGDGYT

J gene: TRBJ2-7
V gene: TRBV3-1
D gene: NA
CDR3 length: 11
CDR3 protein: ASTKGHQGEQY

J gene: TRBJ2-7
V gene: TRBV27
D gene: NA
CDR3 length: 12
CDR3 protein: ASSSGLQDNEQY

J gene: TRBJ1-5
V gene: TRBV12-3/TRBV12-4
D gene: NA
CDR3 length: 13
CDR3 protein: ASSLVAGPNQPQH

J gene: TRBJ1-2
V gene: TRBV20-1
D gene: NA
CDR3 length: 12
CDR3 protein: SAREKGQPYGYT

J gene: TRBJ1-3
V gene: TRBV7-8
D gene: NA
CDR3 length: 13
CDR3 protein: ASSLPGMAGNTIY

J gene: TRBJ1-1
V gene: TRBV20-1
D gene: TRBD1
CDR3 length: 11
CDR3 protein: SADKDRGLEAF

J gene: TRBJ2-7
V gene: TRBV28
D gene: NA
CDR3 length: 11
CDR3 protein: ASRTTPTYEQY

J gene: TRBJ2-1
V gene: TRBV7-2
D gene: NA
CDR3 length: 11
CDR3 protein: ASSLDYYNVQF

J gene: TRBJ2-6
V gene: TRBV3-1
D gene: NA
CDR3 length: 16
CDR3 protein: ASSQDAPTSSGANVLT

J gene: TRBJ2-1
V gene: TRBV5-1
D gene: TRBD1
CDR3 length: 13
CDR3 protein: ASSLAGGSWNEQF

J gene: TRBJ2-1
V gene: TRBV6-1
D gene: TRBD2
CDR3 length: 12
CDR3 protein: ASRGSGGDNEQF

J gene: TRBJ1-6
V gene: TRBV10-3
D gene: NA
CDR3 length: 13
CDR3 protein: AISDSAGHNPPLH